This TCR beta chain was identified during a study of siplizumab effects on memory and regulatory T cells. The study, taken as a whole, reports: Greater diversity than memory cells seemed evident in naive T cells, which also appeared to be major alloresponse contributors. Among sequences traceable to unstimulated CD4+ memory cells, alloreactive ones were significantly reduced by siplizumab. Among alloreactive clones, only a minor fraction mapped to unstimulated subsets.

Some clones are missing from TCRdb's copy, which holds only in-frame ones; the method was immunoSEQ multiplex PCR. The profile shows about 100,000 clones, over 90% of them singletons. Worth noting for this clone: Its antigen remains unidentified.

The CDR3 is 18 amino acids. Sequencing input: Tregs sorted from blood. The chain carries TRBV21-1 and TRBJ2-7; the D segment call TRBD2 is taken from the table without a DNA check. TRBV21-1 is flagged as a pseudogene. The sequence derives from a human donor in good health. The CDR3 DNA sequence: TGTGCCAGCAGGTATAATGTTAGCGGGAGGGTCAACTCCTACGAGCAGTACTTC. Amino acids: CASRYNVSGRVNSYEQYF.